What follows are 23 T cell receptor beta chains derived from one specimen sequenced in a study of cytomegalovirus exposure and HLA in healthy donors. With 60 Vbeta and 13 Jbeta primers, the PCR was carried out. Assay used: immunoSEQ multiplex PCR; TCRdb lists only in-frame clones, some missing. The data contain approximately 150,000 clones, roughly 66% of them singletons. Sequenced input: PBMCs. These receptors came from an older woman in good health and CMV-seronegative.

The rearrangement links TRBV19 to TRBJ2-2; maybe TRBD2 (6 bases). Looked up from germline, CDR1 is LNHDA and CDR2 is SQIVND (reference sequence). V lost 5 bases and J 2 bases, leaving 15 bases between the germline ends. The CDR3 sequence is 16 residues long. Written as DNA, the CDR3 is TGTGCCAGTAGTCTCATCGGGACTGTAAACACCGGGGAGCTGTTTTTT. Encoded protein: CASSLIGTVNTGELFF.

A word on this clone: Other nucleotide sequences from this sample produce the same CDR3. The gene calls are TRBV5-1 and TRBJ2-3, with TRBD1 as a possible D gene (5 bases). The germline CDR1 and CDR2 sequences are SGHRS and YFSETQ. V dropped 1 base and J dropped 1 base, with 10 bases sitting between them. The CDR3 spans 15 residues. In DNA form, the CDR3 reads TGCGCCAGCAGCTTGAGTGGCAGGGGCACAGATACGCAGTATTTT. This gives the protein CASSLSGRGTDTQYF. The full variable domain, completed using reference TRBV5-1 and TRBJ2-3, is KAGVTQTPRYLIKTRGQQVTLSCSPISGHRSVSWYQQTPGQGLQFLFEYFSETQRNKGNFPGRFSGRQFSNSRSEMNVSTLELGDSALYLCASSLSGRGTDTQYFGPGTRLTVL.

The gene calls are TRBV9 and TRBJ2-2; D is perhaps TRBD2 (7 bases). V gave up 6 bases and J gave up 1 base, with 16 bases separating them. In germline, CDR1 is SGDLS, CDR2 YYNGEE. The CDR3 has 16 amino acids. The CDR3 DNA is TGTGCCAGCACGGGGGGCAGGGAAAAGAACACCGGGGAGCTGTTTTTT. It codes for CASTGGREKNTGELFF.

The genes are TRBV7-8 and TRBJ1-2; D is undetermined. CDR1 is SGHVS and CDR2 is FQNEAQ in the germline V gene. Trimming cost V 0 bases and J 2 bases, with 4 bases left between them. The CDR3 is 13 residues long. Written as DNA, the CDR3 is TGTGCCAGCAGCTTAGCTCTCAACTATGGCTACACCTTC. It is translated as CASSLALNYGYTF. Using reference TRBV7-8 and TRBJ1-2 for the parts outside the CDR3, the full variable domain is GAGVSQSPRYKVAKRGQDVALRCDPISGHVSLFWYQQALGQGPEFLTYFQNEAQLDKSGLPSDRFFAERPEGSVSTLKIQRTQQEDSAVYLCASSLALNYGYTFGSGTRLTVV.

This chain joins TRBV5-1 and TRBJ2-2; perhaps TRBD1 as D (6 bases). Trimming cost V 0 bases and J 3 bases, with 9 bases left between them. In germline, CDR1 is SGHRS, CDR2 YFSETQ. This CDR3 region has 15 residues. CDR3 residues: CASSLDRADTGELFF. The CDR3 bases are TGCGCCAGCAGCTTGGACAGGGCGGACACCGGGGAGCTGTTTTTT.

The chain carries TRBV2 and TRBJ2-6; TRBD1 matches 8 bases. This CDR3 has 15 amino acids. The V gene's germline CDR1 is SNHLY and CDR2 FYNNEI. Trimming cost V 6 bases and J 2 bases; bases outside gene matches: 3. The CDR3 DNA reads TGTGCCAGCAGGGAACAGGGGGCTGGGGCCAACGTCCTGACTTTC. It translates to CASREQGAGANVLTF.

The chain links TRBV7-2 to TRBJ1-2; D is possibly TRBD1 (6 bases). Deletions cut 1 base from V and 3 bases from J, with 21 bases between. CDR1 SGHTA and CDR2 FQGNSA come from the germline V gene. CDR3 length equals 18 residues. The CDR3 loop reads CASSLGWGRSSIDYGYTF. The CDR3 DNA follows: TGTGCCAGCAGCTTAGGCTGGGGGCGGAGCAGTATAGACTATGGCTACACCTTC.

Written as DNA, the CDR3 is TGTGCCAGCAATTGGGGGCAAGATACGCAGTATTTT. Protein product: CASNWGQDTQYF. The genes are TRBV28 and TRBJ2-3, with a possible D match to TRBD1 (6 bases). The CDR3 is 12 amino acids. V was cut by 7 bases and J by 5 bases, with 10 bases left in between. Germline CDR1 MDHEN, CDR2 SYDVKM.

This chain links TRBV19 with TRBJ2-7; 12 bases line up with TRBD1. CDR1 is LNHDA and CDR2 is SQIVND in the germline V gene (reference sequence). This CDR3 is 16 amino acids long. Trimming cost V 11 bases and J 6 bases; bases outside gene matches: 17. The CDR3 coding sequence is TGTGCCTCCGGAACCCCCGGGGGACAGGGGGCGGGCGAGCAGTACTTC. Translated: CASGTPGGQGAGEQYF.

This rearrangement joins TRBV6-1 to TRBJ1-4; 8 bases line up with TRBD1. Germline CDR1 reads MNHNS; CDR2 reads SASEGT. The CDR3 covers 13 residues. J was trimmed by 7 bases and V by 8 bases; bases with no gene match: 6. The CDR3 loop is CASGRGQGEKLFF. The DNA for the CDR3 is TGTGCCAGCGGCAGGGGGCAAGGTGAAAAACTGTTTTTT.

The CDR3 DNA is TGTGCCTCGAGCCGGCAGGGGGGTTACGAGCAGTACTTC. Its protein is CASSRQGGYEQYF. The rearrangement joins TRBV11-2 to TRBJ2-7, with D tentatively TRBD1 (7 bases). The germline V and J ends were trimmed by 11 bases and 4 bases, with 18 bases remaining between them. Germline-derived CDR1 and CDR2 are SGHAT and FQNNGV. The CDR3 runs 13 residues.

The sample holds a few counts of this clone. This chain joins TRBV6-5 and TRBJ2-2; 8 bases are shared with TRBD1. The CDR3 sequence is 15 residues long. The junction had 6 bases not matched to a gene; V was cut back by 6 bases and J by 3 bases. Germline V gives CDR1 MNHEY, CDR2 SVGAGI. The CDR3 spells CASSQDRADTGELFF. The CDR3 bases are TGTGCCAGCAGCCAGGACAGGGCCGACACCGGGGAGCTGTTTTTT.

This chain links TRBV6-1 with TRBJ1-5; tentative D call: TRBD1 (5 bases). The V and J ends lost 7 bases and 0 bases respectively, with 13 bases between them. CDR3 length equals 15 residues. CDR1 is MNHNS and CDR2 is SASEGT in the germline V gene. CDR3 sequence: CASTGSTDSNQPQHF. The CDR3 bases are TGTGCCAGCACCGGTTCGACAGATAGCAATCAGCCCCAGCATTTT.

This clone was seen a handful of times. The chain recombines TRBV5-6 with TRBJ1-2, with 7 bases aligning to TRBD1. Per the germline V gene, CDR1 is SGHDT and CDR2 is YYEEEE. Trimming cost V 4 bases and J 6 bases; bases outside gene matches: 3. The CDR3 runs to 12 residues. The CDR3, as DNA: TGTGCCAGCAGCAAAGACAGGGATGGCTACACCTTC. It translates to CASSKDRDGYTF. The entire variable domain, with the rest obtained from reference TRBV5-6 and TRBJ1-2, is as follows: DAGVTQSPTHLIKTRGQQVTLRCSPKSGHDTVSWYQQALGQGPQFIFQYYEEEERQRGNFPDRFSGHQFPNYSSELNVNALLLGDSALYLCASSKDRDGYTFGSGTRLTVV.

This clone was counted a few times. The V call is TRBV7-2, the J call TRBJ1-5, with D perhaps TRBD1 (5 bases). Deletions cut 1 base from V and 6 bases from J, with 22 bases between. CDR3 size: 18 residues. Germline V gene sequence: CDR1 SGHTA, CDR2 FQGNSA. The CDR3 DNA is TGTGCCAGCAGCTTAGGGTGGAGTTCGGGGATGGGGGGTCAGCCCCAGCATTTT. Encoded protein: CASSLGWSSGMGGQPQHF.

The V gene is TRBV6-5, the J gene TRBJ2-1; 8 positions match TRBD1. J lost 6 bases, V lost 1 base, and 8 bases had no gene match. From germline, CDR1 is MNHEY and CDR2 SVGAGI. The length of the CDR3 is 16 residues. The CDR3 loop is CASSYLGAGQGNEQFF. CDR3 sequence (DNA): TGTGCCAGCAGTTACTTGGGGGCAGGACAGGGCAATGAGCAGTTCTTC.

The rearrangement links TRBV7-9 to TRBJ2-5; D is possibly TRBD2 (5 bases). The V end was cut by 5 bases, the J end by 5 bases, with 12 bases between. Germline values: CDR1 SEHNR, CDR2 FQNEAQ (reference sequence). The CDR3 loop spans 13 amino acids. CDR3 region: CASSVLGSETQYF. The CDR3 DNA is TGTGCCAGCAGCGTACTAGGGTCGGAGACCCAGTACTTC.

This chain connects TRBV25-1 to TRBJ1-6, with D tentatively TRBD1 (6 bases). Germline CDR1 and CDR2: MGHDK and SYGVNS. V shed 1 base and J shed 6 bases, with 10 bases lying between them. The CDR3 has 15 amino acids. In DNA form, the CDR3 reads TGTGCCAGCAGTGAATCGGGGGGGCCTAATTCACCCCTCCACTTT. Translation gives CASSESGGPNSPLHF. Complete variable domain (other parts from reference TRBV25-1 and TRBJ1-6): EADIYQTPRYLVIGTGKKITLECSQTMGHDKMYWYQQDPGMELHLIHYSYGVNSTEKGDLSSESTVSRIRTEHFPLTLESARPSHTSQYLCASSESGGPNSPLHFGNGTRLTVT.

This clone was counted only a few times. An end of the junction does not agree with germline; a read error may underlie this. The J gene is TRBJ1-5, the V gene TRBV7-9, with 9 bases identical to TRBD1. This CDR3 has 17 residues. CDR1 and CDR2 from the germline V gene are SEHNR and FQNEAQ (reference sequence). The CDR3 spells CSSSLAGTGNSNQPQHF. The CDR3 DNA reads TGTTCCAGCAGCTTAGCTGGGACAGGGAATAGCAATCAGCCCCAGCATTTT.

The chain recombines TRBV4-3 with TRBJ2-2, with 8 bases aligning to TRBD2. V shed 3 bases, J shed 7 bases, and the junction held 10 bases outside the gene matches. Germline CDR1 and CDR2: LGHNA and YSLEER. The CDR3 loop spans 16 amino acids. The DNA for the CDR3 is TGCGCCAGCAGCCAGATAAGAACAGCGGGGGACGGGGAGCTGTTTTTT. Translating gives CASSQIRTAGDGELFF.

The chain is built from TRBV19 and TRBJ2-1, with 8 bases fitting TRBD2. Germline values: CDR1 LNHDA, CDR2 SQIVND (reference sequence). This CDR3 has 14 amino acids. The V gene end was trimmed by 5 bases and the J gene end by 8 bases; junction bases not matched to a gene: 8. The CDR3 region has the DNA TGTGCCAGTAGTGCTGGACTAGCCTTTGATGAGCAGTTCTTC. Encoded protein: CASSAGLAFDEQFF.

CDR3 coding DNA: TGTGCCAGCAGTCATGGGCCGCTGGGCGACCGGCCCCTCCACTTT. Residues: CASSHGPLGDRPLHF. The chain carries TRBV6-5 and TRBJ1-6, with D hard to call. Between the trimmed V and J ends, which lost 5 bases and 13 bases, there was a span of 21 bases. The CDR3 is 15 residues long. Germline CDR1 is MNHEY and CDR2 is SVGAGI.

This CDR3 is CASSRSLAGGPTDTQYF. CDR3 DNA sequence: TGTGCCAGCAGCCGCTCCTTAGCGGGGGGGCCCACAGATACGCAGTATTTT. J is TRBJ2-3 and V is TRBV7-2, with 11 bases aligning to TRBD2. The CDR3 runs 17 residues. Unmatched junction bases numbered 9, after V lost 5 bases and J lost 2 bases. The germline gives CDR1 SGHTA, CDR2 FQGNSA.